This T cell receptor beta chain was documented in a study of shared clonotypes between healthy human individuals (dated by TCRdb to between 2020 and 2021). For the study in its entirety: The cohort included a few men and a couple of women between 18 and 49 years of age. To increase sequencing depth and limit assay-specific biases, different laboratories used diverse techniques to prepare libraries and sequence TCR repertoires. Between about 0.94 and 8.9 billion PBMCs per donor were obtained by leukapheresis. For each donor, CD4 naive and CD4 memory were each given three plates, CD8 naive was given two plates, and CD8 memory was given one plate. Blood TCR repertoires of several healthy adults were deeply sequenced to estimate repertoire size and the extent of clonotype sharing between individuals.

Healthy HIV-negative adults with no recently reported acute infections or vaccinations were included as donors. All donors were Caucasian adults living in Nashville, Tennessee, USA. CD4+ T cells were enriched through magnetic negative selection, after which naive cells were positively selected on CD45RA and the remaining negative fraction served as the memory subset. Blood was collected by leukapheresis, and PBMCs were isolated by Ficoll-Histopaque density gradient centrifugation and then cryopreserved in liquid nitrogen vapor phase. Analytical flow cytometry was used to check the purity and quantity of each magnetically sorted T cell population. From each sorted fraction, genomic DNA was isolated and quantified by UV absorbance on a Nanodrop 2000c. Using the deep immunoSEQ assay, TCR CDR3 regions were amplified from genomic DNA by multiplex PCR. Extracted genomic DNA from each cell subset was distributed evenly across all wells of several immunoSEQ 96-well plates, and each plate was treated as a replicate. For sorted subsets, around 200 ng genomic DNA, equal to 30,000 or so T cell genomes, was loaded into each replicate PCR. The purified libraries were quantified using a Qubit 3.0 fluorometer, sized with a Bioanalyzer 2100, and then quantified again using the KAPA Library Quantification kit. A separate single-read 150-cycle Illumina NextSeq 550 flow cell was used to sequence each immunoSEQ 96-well plate. As for the original processing: Because only junctional sequences without quality scores were contained in the immunoSEQ output, filtering matching that applied to full-length reads could not be performed. Sequences were annotated with PyIR, a Python wrapper for IgBLAST v1.9, using IMGT germline references to assign V/J genes and CDR3. Reads were filtered out if the reads had weak V/J assignments (E-value above 1e-6), no CDR3, stop codons, out-of-frame junctions, or ambiguous translated residues. V3J clonotypes were defined by identical inferred V gene, J gene, and CDR3 amino acid sequence. Percentage overlap between repertoires was calculated by dividing the number of shared unique clonotypes by the size of the smaller repertoire. Richness of each repertoire was evaluated using RTK rarefaction, the Chao1 estimator, and Recon v2.1 estimates of unobserved clonotypes. Generation probabilities for all TCRbeta clonotypes obtained by the gDNA method from a handful of donors were computed using OLGA. Not all clones reach the TCRdb copy of this immuneACCESS table, which keeps in-frame sequences only. Checked studies attribute under half of the gap to unresolved V genes and leave the rest unexplained. V, J and clone size are those of that table, while D and trimming were read from the DNA. The sample table lists 1,500,000 or so clones, around 97% of them with a count of one. Clones ranked in the top ten supply 0.95% to 1.5% of the sample.

The germline V gene gives CDR1 as SGHRS and CDR2 as YFSETQ. Counted from cysteine to phenylalanine, this CDR3 has 15 amino acids. Only CDR3 DNA is held: 45 bases, read in frame from base 1. V loses 4 bases at its end and J loses 4 bases; junction bases beyond the gene matches: 10. The investigation overall reported the following: Larger estimated clonotype richness was generally found for naive subsets than for memory subsets. Compared with non-shared clonotypes, clonotypes shared by all four sorted-subset donors had higher generation probabilities. Only blood was sampled, and tissue TCR repertoires likely differ from those in blood. Rarefaction of sorted-subset datasets indicated incomplete sequencing despite the large sequencing depth. The small number of donors limited the genetic and exposure-history diversity represented. When a few donors were compared, the shared fraction of clonotypes was around 5.1% for naive CD4, about 4% for naive CD8, more than 2% for memory CD4, and less than 0.5% for memory CD8. Based on pairwise subsampling, the degree of clonotype sharing among donors was expected to be affected by sequencing depth.

This clone was seen only once. Its antigen is still unknown. One base away there is no much larger clone; base qualities are not given. The sequencing sample was made of naive CD4+ T cells sorted from blood. Reading the label with the study, this specimen's cell subset or site is: CD45RA+ positively selected. This chain joins TRBV5-1 to TRBJ2-5; TRBD2 lines up with 7 middle nucleotides. The receptor's source is a man younger than 40 in good health. The CDR3 has the sequence CASSLVSGNSETQYF. The sequenced DNA: TGCGCCAGCAGCCTCGTGAGCGGGAATTCAGAGACCCAGTACTTC.